The entry that follows covers one T cell receptor (beta chain) sequence. The data originate from a study of blood T cell repertoires in COVID-19. Across the study: Samples of COVID-19 (acute and convalescent) were obtained from the United States, Italy and Spain.

In the original workflow: Amplified reference gene primers provided the basis for estimating nucleated cell counts. The method was immunoSEQ multiplex PCR; TCRdb's version includes in-frame clones alone and lacks a portion of them. V and J calls and clone size are as listed in that table; D and trimming were resolved from the DNA. The sample has approximately 170,000 clones; approximately 86% are singletons. The source is a man at least 80 years old with COVID-19, enrolled during active disease. Material for sequencing was peripheral blood.

CDR3 loop: CASSPGQGDPLGTEAFF. CDR3 nucleotide sequence: TGTGCCAGCTCACCGGGACAGGGCGACCCCTTGGGCACTGAAGCTTTCTTT. The chain joins TRBV18 to TRBJ1-1, with 9 bases fitting TRBD1. The trim removed 3 bases at V and 4 bases at J, leaving 12 bases unmatched. The CDR3 has 17 residues. Germline-derived CDR1 and CDR2 are KGHSH and LQKENI.